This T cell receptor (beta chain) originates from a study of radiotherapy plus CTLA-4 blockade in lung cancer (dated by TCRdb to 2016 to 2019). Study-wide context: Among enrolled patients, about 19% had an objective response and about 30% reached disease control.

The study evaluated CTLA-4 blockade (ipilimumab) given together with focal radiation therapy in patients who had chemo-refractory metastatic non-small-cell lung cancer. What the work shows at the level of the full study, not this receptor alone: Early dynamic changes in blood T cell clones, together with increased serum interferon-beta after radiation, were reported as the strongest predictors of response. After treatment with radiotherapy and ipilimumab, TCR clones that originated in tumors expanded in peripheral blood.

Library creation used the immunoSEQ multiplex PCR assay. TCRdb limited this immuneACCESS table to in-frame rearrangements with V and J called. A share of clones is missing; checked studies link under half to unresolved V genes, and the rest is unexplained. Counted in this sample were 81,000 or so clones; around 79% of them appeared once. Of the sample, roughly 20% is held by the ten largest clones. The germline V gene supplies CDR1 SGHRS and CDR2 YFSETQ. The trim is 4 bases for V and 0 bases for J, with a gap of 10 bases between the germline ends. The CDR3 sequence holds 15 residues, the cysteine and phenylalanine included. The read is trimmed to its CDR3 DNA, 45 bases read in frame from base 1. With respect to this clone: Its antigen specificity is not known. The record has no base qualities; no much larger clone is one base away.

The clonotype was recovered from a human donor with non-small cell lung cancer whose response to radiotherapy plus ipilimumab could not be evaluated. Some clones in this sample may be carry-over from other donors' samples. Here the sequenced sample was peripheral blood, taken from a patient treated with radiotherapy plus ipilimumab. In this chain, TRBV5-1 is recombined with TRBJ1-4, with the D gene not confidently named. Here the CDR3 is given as CASSPGESTNEKLFF. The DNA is TGCGCCAGCAGCCCCGGGGAATCAACTAATGAAAAACTGTTTTTT.